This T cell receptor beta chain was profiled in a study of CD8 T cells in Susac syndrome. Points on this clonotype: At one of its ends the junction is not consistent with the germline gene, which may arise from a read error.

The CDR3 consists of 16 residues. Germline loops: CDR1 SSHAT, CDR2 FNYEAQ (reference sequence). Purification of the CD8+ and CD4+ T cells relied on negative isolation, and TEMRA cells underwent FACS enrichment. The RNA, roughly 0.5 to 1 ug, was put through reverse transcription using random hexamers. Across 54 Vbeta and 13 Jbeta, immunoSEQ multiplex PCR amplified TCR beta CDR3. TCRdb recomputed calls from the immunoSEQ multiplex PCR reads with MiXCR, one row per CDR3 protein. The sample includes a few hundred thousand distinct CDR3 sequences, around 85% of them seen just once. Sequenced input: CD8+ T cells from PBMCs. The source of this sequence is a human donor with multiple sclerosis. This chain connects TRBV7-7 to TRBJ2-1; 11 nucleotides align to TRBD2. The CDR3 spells CASSSGLADSYNEQFF. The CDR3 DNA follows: TGTGCTAGCAGCTCGGGACTAGCGGACTCCTACAATGAGCAGTTCTTC. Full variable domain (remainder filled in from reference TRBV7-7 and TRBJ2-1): GAGVSQSPRYKVTKRGQDVTLRCDPISSHATLYWYQQALGQGPEFLTYFNYEAQPDKSGLPSDRFSAERPEGSISTLTIQRTEQRDSAMYRCASSSGLADSYNEQFFGPGTRLTVL.